This TCR beta chain originates from a study of human T cells and chemical hapten exposure. Trimming took 5 bases from V and 0 from J; bases not matched to a gene: 6. Looked up from germline, CDR1 is LGHDT and CDR2 is YNNKEL (reference sequence). The CDR3 covers 18 residues. This sample's time point: pre-sensitization, week 0. The treatment is: therapeutic diphenylcyclopropenone sensitization with weekly scalp DPC. Remarks on this clonotype: Its specificity is not known.

TCRdb independently ran MiXCR on the RACE reads; one entry per CDR3 protein. The sample lists about 120,000 distinct CDR3 sequences; about 14% were seen once. Whole-study results and caveats: Alopecia affected the donors, so their immune response may differ from healthy people's.

The rearrangement links TRBV3-1 to TRBJ2-6; 11 bases align to TRBD1. The TCR was taken from a woman aged 18-29 years with alopecia areata. Some clones in this sample may be carry-over from other donors' samples. Sequencing was performed on whole blood, taken in connection with sensitization to the hapten diphenylcyclopropenone (DPC). In DNA form, the CDR3 reads TGTGCCAGCAGCTCTTGGACAGGGGGCTACTCTGGGGCCAACGTCCTGACTTTC. Protein product: CASSSWTGGYSGANVLTF. The whole variable domain, filled in from reference TRBV3-1 and TRBJ2-6, reads DTAVSQTPKYLVTQMGNDKSIKCEQNLGHDTMYWYKQDSKKFLKIMFSYNNKELIINETVPNRFSPKSPDKAHLNLHINSLELGDSAVYFCASSSWTGGYSGANVLTFGAGSRLTVL.